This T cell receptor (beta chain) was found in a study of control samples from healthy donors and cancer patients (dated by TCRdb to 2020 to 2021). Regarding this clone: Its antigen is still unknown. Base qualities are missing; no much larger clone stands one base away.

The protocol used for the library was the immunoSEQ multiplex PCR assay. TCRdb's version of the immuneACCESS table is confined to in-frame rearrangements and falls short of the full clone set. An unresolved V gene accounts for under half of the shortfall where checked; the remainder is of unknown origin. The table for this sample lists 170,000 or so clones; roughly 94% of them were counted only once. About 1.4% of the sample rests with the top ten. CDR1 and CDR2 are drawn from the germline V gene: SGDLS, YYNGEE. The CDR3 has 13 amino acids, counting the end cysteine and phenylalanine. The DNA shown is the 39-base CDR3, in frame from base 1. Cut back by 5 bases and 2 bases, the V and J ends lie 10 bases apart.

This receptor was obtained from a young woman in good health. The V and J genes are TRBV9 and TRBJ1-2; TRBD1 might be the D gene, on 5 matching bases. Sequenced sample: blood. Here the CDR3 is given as CASSIGANYGYTF. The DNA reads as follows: TGTGCCAGCAGTATCGGGGCGAACTATGGCTACACCTTC.